Here is one TCR beta chain with its context. Per the original methods: Amplification of reference gene primers was used by the study to estimate nucleated cell counts. TCRdb's copy holds only in-frame clones and misses some; the assay was immunoSEQ multiplex PCR. That table is the source of V, J and clone size, and D and trimming were worked out from the DNA. The sample lists some 250,000 clones; more than 65% were seen once. The trim removed 7 bases at V and 3 bases at J, leaving 7 bases unmatched. From germline, CDR1 is SGHTA and CDR2 FQGNSA. The CDR3 has 15 amino acids. The data were obtained in a study of blood T cell repertoires in COVID-19. Study-level background: Spain, Italy and the United States supplied samples that represented acute and convalescent COVID-19. In each case, the material was cDNA or gDNA derived from T cells, B-cell-depleted T cells, or PBMCs.

The chain employs TRBV7-2 and TRBJ2-4; 9 positions match TRBD2. This TCR was sampled from a man aged 45-65 years with active or convalescent COVID-19. Material for sequencing was peripheral blood. CDR3 residues: CASNSSGEGKNIQYF. CDR3 in DNA: TGTGCCAGCAACTCTAGCGGGGAAGGCAAAAACATTCAGTACTTC.